This paragraph reports one TCR beta chain. What it binds is unknown. In germline, CDR1 is SGHVS, CDR2 FQNEAQ. With 3 bases removed from V and 2 bases from J, the gap between germline ends came to 11 bases. This CDR3 comprises 14 residues. Sequencing used immunoSEQ multiplex PCR; TCRdb keeps in-frame clones, though not all of them. The sample records approximately 150,000 clones, around nine tenths being singletons. This record comes from a study of T cell responses to AZD1222 COVID-19 vaccine. Across the whole study: Investigators merged groups given second doses at roughly 4 or roughly 12 weeks. Study conclusions and caveats: Repertoire collection took place solely once the T cell response had peaked. Clonal diversity was possibly underestimated; the donors were predominantly white British and more often female. Unmutated regions of variants are reportedly targeted by nearly half of spike-specific TCRs.

This chain joins TRBV7-8 and TRBJ2-7, with unresolved D. This receptor was obtained from an adult in good health. Sequenced material: peripheral blood, taken on day 0 of AZD1222 vaccination. The CDR3 DNA is TGTGCCAGCAGCTTGGAACGGGTTGCCTACGAGCAGTACTTC. As protein: CASSLERVAYEQYF.